This paragraph reports one T cell receptor (beta chain). The method was immunoSEQ multiplex PCR; TCRdb's version includes in-frame clones alone and lacks a portion of them. The sample yields about 150,000 clones, more than 80% seen once. The data stem from a study of blood T cell repertoires in COVID-19. Trimming stripped 6 bases from V and 5 bases from J, with 13 bases between. This CDR3 has 13 residues. Germline CDR1 and CDR2: MNHEY and SMNVEV (reference sequence). The sample was peripheral blood. This TCR derives from a woman in her thirties or forties with acute or convalescent COVID-19. This chain uses TRBV27 with TRBJ1-2, with a possible D match to TRBD1 (6 bases). CDR3 in amino acids: CASRNQGIYGYTF. DNA for the CDR3: TGTGCCAGCAGAAATCAGGGGATATATGGCTACACCTTC.